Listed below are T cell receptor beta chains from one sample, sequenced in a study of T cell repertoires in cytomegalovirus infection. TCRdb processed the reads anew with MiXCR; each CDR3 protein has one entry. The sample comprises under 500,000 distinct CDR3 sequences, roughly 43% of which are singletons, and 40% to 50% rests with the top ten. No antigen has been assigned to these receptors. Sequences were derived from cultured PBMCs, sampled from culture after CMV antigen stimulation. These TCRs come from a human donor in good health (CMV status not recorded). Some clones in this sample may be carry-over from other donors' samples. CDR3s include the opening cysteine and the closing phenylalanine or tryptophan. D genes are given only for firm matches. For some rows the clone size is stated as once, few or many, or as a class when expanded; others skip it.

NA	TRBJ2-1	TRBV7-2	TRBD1	CASSWVGTGSYNEQFF	TGTGCCAGCAGCTGGGTTGGGACAGGTTCCTACAATGAGCAGTTCTTC
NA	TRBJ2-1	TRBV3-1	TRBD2	CASSPSGGADEQFF	TGTGCCAGCAGCCCAAGCGGGGGGGCGGACGAGCAGTTCTTC
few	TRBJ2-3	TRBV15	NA	CATRVTPTDTQYF	TGTGCCACCAGGGTCACCCCCACAGATACGCAGTATTTT
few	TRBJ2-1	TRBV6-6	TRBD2	CASSGSLAGSYNEQFF	TGTGCCAGCAGTGGTTCCCTAGCGGGTTCCTACAATGAGCAGTTCTTC
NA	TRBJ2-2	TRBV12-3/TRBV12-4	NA	CASSYGVNTGELFF	TGTGCCAGCAGTTACGGAGTGAACACCGGGGAGCTGTTTTTT
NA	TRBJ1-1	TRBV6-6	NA	CASSYGSNVVFF	TGTGCCAGCAGTTACGGGTCGAATGTGGTTTTCTTT
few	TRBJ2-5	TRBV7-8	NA	CASSWRGETQYF	TGTGCCAGCAGCTGGAGAGGGGAGACCCAGTACTTC
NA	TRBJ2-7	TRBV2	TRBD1	CASRSGTGDIYEQYF	TGTGCCAGCAGGTCCGGGACAGGAGATATCTACGAGCAGTACTTC
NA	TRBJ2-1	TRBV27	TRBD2	CASSPRASGLYYNEQFF	TGTGCCAGCAGCCCTCGGGCTAGCGGCTTATACTACAATGAGCAGTTCTTC
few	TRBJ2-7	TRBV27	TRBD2	CASSPVAGNTYEQYF	TGTGCCAGCAGCCCGGTAGCGGGGAACACATACGAGCAGTACTTC
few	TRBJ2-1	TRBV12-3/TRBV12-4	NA	CASSQALYNEQFF	TGTGCCAGCAGTCAAGCGTTGTACAATGAGCAGTTCTTC
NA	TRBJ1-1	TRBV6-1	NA	CASSSPGLGTEAFF	TGTGCCAGCAGTTCCCCCGGACTTGGCACTGAAGCTTTCTTT
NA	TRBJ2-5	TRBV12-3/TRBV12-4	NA	CASGGSETQYF	TGTGCCAGCGGGGGAAGTGAGACCCAGTACTTC
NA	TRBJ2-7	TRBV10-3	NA	CAISGYYEQYF	TGTGCCATCAGTGGTTACTACGAGCAGTACTTC
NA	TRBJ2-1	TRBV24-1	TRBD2	CATSDSSGSSYNEQFF	TGTGCCACCAGTGACTCTAGCGGGAGCTCCTACAATGAGCAGTTCTTC
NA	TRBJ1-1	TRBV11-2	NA	CASSFGRNLNTEAFF	TGTGCCAGCAGCTTTGGCCGAAACTTAAACACTGAAGCTTTCTTT
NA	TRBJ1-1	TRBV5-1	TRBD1	CASSAGQGLGEAFF	TGCGCCAGCAGCGCGGGACAGGGGCTTGGTGAAGCTTTCTTT
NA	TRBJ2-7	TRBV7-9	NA	CASSSLTLTYEQYF	TGTGCCAGCAGCTCCCTCACATTGACCTACGAGCAGTACTTC
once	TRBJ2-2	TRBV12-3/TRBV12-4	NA	CASLLAPWTGELFF	TGTGCCAGCCTCCTAGCCCCATGGACCGGGGAGCTGTTTTTT
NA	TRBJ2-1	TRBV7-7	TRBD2	CASSQSGGGNEQFF	TGTGCCAGCAGCCAGAGCGGGGGGGGCAATGAGCAGTTCTTC
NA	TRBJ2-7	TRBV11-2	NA	CASSLGSVRVQYF	TGTGCCAGCAGCTTGGGCTCAGTGCGCGTGCAGTACTTC
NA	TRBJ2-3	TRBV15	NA	CATSRVGSGKGRDTQYF	TGTGCCACCAGCAGAGTAGGTTCCGGTAAAGGGAGAGATACGCAGTATTTT
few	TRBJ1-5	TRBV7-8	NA	CASSSQTQGAFNQPQHF	TGTGCCAGCAGCTCTCAAACTCAGGGAGCTTTCAATCAGCCCCAGCATTTT
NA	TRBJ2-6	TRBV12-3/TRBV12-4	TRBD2	CASSPGTSGPFQSGANVLTF	TGTGCCAGCAGTCCTGGGACTAGCGGGCCCTTCCAATCTGGGGCCAACGTCCTGACTTTC
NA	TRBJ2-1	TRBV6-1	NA	CASSSVSGLNEQFF	TGTGCCAGCAGTTCCGTTTCAGGTTTGAATGAGCAGTTCTTC
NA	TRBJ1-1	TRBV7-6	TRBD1	CASSTGTGPHHEAFF	TGTGCCAGCAGCACCGGGACAGGGCCTCATCACGAAGCTTTCTTT
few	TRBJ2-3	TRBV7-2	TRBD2	CASSPLADPVANTQYF	TGTGCCAGCAGCCCCCTAGCGGATCCTGTAGCAAATACGCAGTATTTT
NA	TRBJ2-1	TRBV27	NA	CASSLLRAAGDHSSGEFF	TGTGCCAGCAGTTTACTTCGGGCGGCGGGGGACCACTCGTCAGGGGAGTTCTTC
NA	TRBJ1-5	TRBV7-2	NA	CASSLGIRGYQPQHF	TGTGCCAGCAGCTTAGGAATCAGGGGCTACCAGCCCCAGCATTTT
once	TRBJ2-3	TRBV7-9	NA	CASSPQTWQDTQYF	TGTGCCAGCAGCCCCCAGACGTGGCAAGATACGCAGTATTTT
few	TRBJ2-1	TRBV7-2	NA	CVSSLMTTFGRFF	TGTGTCAGCAGCTTAATGACCACCTTCGGGAGGTTCTTC
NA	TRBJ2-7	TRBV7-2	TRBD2	CASRIAGGPWEQYF	TGTGCCAGCAGGATAGCGGGAGGGCCTTGGGAGCAGTACTTC
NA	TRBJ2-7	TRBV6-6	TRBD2	CASSYGGLAAYEQYF	TGTGCCAGCAGTTACGGTGGTCTAGCGGCCTACGAGCAGTACTTC
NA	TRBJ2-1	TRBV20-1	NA	CSALRGASSYNEQFF	TGCAGTGCTCTCCGTGGGGCCTCCTCCTACAATGAGCAGTTCTTC
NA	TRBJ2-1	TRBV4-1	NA	CASSQEARAVYNEQFF	TGCGCCAGCAGCCAAGAGGCCCGGGCGGTCTACAATGAGCAGTTCTTC
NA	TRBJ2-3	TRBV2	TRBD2	CASTRSSGSTDTQYF	TGTGCCAGCACCCGGTCTAGCGGAAGCACAGATACGCAGTATTTT
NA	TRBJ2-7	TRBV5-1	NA	CASSLAVHLSYEQYF	TGCGCCAGCAGCTTGGCCGTGCACCTCTCCTACGAGCAGTACTTC
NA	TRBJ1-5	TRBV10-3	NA	CAISESRTDQPQHF	TGTGCCATCAGTGAGTCGAGGACAGATCAGCCCCAGCATTTT
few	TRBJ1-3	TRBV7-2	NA	CASTPGPQVSSGNTIYF	TGTGCCAGCACCCCAGGCCCCCAGGTGTCCTCTGGAAACACCATATATTTT
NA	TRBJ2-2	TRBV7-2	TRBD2	CASSPPGGETGELFF	TGTGCCAGCAGCCCGCCGGGGGGAGAAACCGGGGAGCTGTTTTTT
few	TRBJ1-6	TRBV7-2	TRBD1	CASSFDRGIFSPLHF	TGTGCCAGCAGCTTTGACAGGGGTATTTTTTCACCCCTCCACTTT
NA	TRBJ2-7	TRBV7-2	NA	CASSWYLDSSVSYEQYF	TGTGCCAGCAGCTGGTACCTGGACAGTTCAGTCTCCTACGAGCAGTACTTC
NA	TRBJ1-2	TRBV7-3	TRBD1	CASSEDRGLYGYTF	TGTGCCAGCAGCGAGGACAGGGGGCTCTATGGTTACACCTTC
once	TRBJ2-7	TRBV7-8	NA	CASSLGRVGDEQYF	TGTGCCAGCAGCTTAGGTAGGGTGGGAGACGAGCAGTACTTC
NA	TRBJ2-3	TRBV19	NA	CASSLGGGTRVERDTQYF	TGTGCCAGTAGTTTAGGTGGAGGGACCCGGGTTGAAAGAGATACGCAGTATTTT
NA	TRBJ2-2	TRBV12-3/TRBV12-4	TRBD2	CASRAGGRTGELFF	TGTGCCAGCCGGGCGGGGGGCCGCACCGGGGAGCTGTTTTTT